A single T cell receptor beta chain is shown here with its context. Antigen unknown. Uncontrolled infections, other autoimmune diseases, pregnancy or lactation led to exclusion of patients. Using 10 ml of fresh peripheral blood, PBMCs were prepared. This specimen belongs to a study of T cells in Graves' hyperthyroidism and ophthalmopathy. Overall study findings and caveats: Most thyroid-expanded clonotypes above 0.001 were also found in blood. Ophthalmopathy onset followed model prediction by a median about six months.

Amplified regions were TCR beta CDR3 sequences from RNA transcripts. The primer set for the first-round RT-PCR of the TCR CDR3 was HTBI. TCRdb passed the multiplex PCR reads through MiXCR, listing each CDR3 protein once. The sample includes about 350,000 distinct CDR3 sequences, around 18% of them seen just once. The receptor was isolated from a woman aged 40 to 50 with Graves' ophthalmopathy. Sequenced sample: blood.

CDR3 loop: CSAMLDSSYEQYF. CDR3 sequence (DNA): TGCAGTGCTATGTTGGACAGCTCCTACGAGCAGTACTTC. The gene calls are TRBV20-1 and TRBJ2-7; D is perhaps TRBD1 (6 bases). Per the germline V gene, CDR1 is DFQATT and CDR2 is SNEGSKA (reference sequence). This CDR3 is built from 13 residues. V shed 4 bases and J shed 0 bases, with 10 bases lying between them.